A selection of T cell receptor beta chains follows, all from one sample in a study of T cells after yellow fever vaccination. Each CDR3 protein is one row after TCRdb ran MiXCR on the 5' RACE reads. The sample yields some 340,000 distinct CDR3 sequences, about 10% seen once. Sequencing was performed on CD4+ T cells sorted from PBMCs, taken 45 days after the yellow fever booster vaccination. These TCRs come from a man aged 18 to 29 who received the YFV17D yellow fever vaccine. Each CDR3 is given with its conserved first and last residue. A D gene is named only where the DNA matches it firmly. A clone size is listed for some rows: how often the clone was seen (once, few, many), or a class if it is expanded.

TRBJ2-5 | TRBD2 | - | TRBV7-2 | TGTGCCAGCAGCTCGATCCGGACTAGCGGGGGGTACCAAGAGACCCAGTACTTC | CASSSIRTSGGYQETQYF
TRBJ2-1 | - | few | TRBV6-5 | TGTGCCAGCAGTTCCAGACCCAATGAGCAGTTCTTC | CASSSRPNEQFF
TRBJ2-1 | - | - | TRBV15 | TGTGCCACCAGCAGAGGTATGACAGGCAATGAGCAGTTCTTC | CATSRGMTGNEQFF
TRBJ1-1 | - | - | TRBV6-1 | TGTGCCAGCCGGTACCAGGGGATCACTGAAGCTTTCTTT | CASRYQGITEAFF
TRBJ2-1 | - | few | TRBV5-4 | TGTGCCAGCAGCTTGGAGCTGTCCTCCTACAATGAGCAGTTCTTC | CASSLELSSYNEQFF
TRBJ1-6 | - | - | TRBV20-1 | TGCAGTGCTAGAGACCCGGCCGGGGAAGTTTCACCCCTCCACTTT | CSARDPAGEVSPLHF
TRBJ2-2 | TRBD1 | - | TRBV2 | TGTGCCAGCACCGGGACAGGAGCGAACACCGGGGAGCTGTTTTTT | CASTGTGANTGELFF
TRBJ2-2 | - | - | TRBV3-1 | TGTGCCAGCAGCTTGGGCAGTGCAGGGGACACCGGGGAGCTGTTTTTT | CASSLGSAGDTGELFF
TRBJ2-1 | - | few | TRBV7-3 | TGTGCCAGCAGCTCAGGGGTCACCAACAATGAGCAGTTCTTC | CASSSGVTNNEQFF
TRBJ1-5 | - | many | TRBV12-3/TRBV12-4 | TGTGCCAGCAGGCCCCAGGGTTACAATCAGCCCCAGCATTTT | CASRPQGYNQPQHF
TRBJ2-2 | - | - | TRBV28 | TGTGCCAGCAGTGGGCCGGGAACGAACACCGGGGAGCTGTTTTTT | CASSGPGTNTGELFF
TRBJ2-1 | TRBD2 | - | TRBV6-1 | TGTGCCAGCAGGGGGGGGGTTTACTACAATGAGCAGTTCTTC | CASRGGVYYNEQFF
TRBJ2-2 | - | - | TRBV5-1 | TGCGCCTCAGCCTCGGGGCCCCCCGGGGAGCTGTTTTTT | CASASGPPGELFF
TRBJ2-1 | - | - | TRBV6-1 | TGTGCCAGCAGCCCCGCGACATTGAGCTCCTACAATGAGCAGTTCTTC | CASSPATLSSYNEQFF
TRBJ2-6 | - | - | TRBV7-3 | TGTGCCAGCCAGGGCTCGGGGGCCAACGTCCTGACTTTC | CASQGSGANVLTF
TRBJ2-1 | - | - | TRBV7-2 | TGTGCCAGCAGCTTAGTTGGGACAAATGAGCAGTTCTTC | CASSLVGTNEQFF
TRBJ2-6 | - | - | TRBV27 | TGTGCCAGGGTTCCCGGGGAAAGCTCTGGGGCCAACGTCCTGACTTTC | CARVPGESSGANVLTF
TRBJ2-7 | TRBD1 | - | TRBV7-3 | TGTGCCAGCAGCTCCCGACAGGGGCGCGAGCAGTACTTC | CASSSRQGREQYF
TRBJ2-2 | - | few | TRBV5-1 | TGCGCCAGCAGCTCCTTAACAGCGGGCGCCTCCCCTAACACCGGGGAGCTGTTTTTT | CASSSLTAGASPNTGELFF
TRBJ1-1 | - | - | TRBV5-1 | TGCGCCAGCAGCTTGGCCGGACTAGCGAACACTGAAGCTTTCTTT | CASSLAGLANTEAFF
TRBJ2-3 | TRBD2 | - | TRBV5-4 | TGTGCCAGCAAACCCGGACGGACTAGCGGCGCAGATACGCAGTATTTT | CASKPGRTSGADTQYF
TRBJ1-6 | - | - | TRBV12-3/TRBV12-4 | TGTGCCAGCAGTTCCGAACCAGCAGCCTCACCCCTCCACTTT | CASSSEPAASPLHF
TRBJ1-4 | - | few | TRBV20-1 | TGCAGTGCACTAACTAATGAAAAACTGTTTTTT | CSALTNEKLFF
TRBJ1-5 | TRBD1 | - | TRBV30 | TGTGCCTGGAGTAGGACGCAGGGGGCAGTGGGCAATCAGCCCCAGCATTTT | CAWSRTQGAVGNQPQHF
TRBJ1-6 | - | - | TRBV7-9 | TGTGCCAGCAGCTTCCTAACTTCACCCCTCCACTTT | CASSFLTSPLHF
TRBJ1-1 | - | - | TRBV7-2 | TGTGCCAGCAGCCCCCGTGGCAGGAAAAAAAAGGGCACTGAAGCTTTCTTT | CASSPRGRKKKGTEAFF
TRBJ2-7 | TRBD2 | - | TRBV29-1 | TGCAGCGTTGTAGGCGGGGGGCCCTACGAGCAGTACTTC | CSVVGGGPYEQYF
TRBJ2-6 | TRBD2 | - | TRBV7-2 | TGTGCCAGCACCCCGGGGGGGGCGGCCAACGTCCTGACTTTC | CASTPGGAANVLTF
TRBJ1-2 | - | few | TRBV6-1 | TGTGCCAGCAGTGGGGACGGGGACTATGGCTACACCTTC | CASSGDGDYGYTF
TRBJ2-2 | - | few | TRBV5-1 | TGCGCCAGCAGCGGGACAAAGGACACCGGGGAGCTGTTTTTT | CASSGTKDTGELFF
TRBJ2-3 | - | few | TRBV9 | TGTGCCAGCAGCGCTTCAAGTGGAGATACGCAGTATTTT | CASSASSGDTQYF
TRBJ2-1 | - | many | TRBV11-1 | TGTGCCAGCAGTCCAAGGCATGAGCAGTTCTTC | CASSPRHEQFF
TRBJ2-5 | TRBD1 | - | TRBV6-5 | TGTGCCACCCAAACAGGGGTCGGGGCGAAAGTTCGGACCCAGTACTTC | CATQTGVGAKVRTQYF
TRBJ2-5 | - | - | TRBV5-1 | TGCGCCAGCAGCCCTCTTCTGGGCCAAGAGACCCAGTACTTC | CASSPLLGQETQYF
TRBJ1-2 | - | few | TRBV7-2 | TGTGCCAGCAGCTTAGAGCGGCAGGTTCTCTATGGCTACACCTTC | CASSLERQVLYGYTF
TRBJ2-7 | - | - | TRBV7-7 | TGTGCCAAGCTTGACCGGGACTCCTACGAGCAGTACTTC | CAKLDRDSYEQYF
TRBJ1-5 | - | few | TRBV21-1 | TGTGCCAGCAGCAAAGGAACGGGGCGAGGATATAGCAATCAGCCCCAGCATTTT | CASSKGTGRGYSNQPQHF
TRBJ2-3 | TRBD2 | - | TRBV4-2 | TGTGCCAGCAGCCACGGGGGGAAGTGGGATACGCAGTATTTT | CASSHGGKWDTQYF
TRBJ1-1 | - | many | TRBV3-1 | TGTGCCAGCAGCCTCGGGACCGGGACTCTCCTTCCGGAAGCTTTCTTT | CASSLGTGTLLPEAFF
TRBJ2-3 | - | - | TRBV20-1 | TGCAGTGCTAGACCCCGGTCGGTCGGAAGCACAGATACGCAGTATTTT | CSARPRSVGSTDTQYF
TRBJ1-5 | - | - | TRBV2 | TGTGCCAGCAACAAACGCGATCAGCCCCAGCATTTT | CASNKRDQPQHF
TRBJ1-6 | - | many | TRBV15 | TGTGCCACCAGTCCCGGGACCTTGGGTTCACCCCTCCACTTT | CATSPGTLGSPLHF
TRBJ1-6 | - | few | TRBV2 | TGTGCCAGCAGCTCATACTCAGAACAGGACTCACCCCTCCACTTT | CASSSYSEQDSPLHF
TRBJ1-1 | - | - | TRBV6-2/TRBV6-3 | TGTGCCACAAGGGACGAGCCCAACACTGAAGCTTTCTTT | CATRDEPNTEAFF
TRBJ2-5 | TRBD1 | - | TRBV27 | TGTGCCAGCAGTCGCGACAGGGCCGGACAAGAGACCCAGTACTTC | CASSRDRAGQETQYF
TRBJ1-6 | - | many | TRBV5-1 | TGCGCCAGCAGCGCCGTAGACGCGAATTCACCCCTCCACTTT | CASSAVDANSPLHF
TRBJ2-3 | - | few | TRBV20-1 | TGCAGTGCTAGGTCTGCTCCTAGCACAGATACGCAGTATTTT | CSARSAPSTDTQYF
TRBJ2-3 | - | few | TRBV10-3 | TGTGCCACCAGGGGAACGGGAGATACGCAGTATTTT | CATRGTGDTQYF
TRBJ1-1 | TRBD1 | - | TRBV10-3 | TGTGCCATCAGTGATTGGGGACAGGTGAACTCTGAAGCTTTCTTT | CAISDWGQVNSEAFF
TRBJ1-2 | TRBD1 | - | TRBV10-3 | TGTGCCATCAGTGATACAGGGGGCGACTATGGCTACACCTTC | CAISDTGGDYGYTF